The clone carrying this T cell receptor (beta chain) has a handful of counts. Its antigen is as yet unknown. This entry is derived from a study of CD8 T cells in ankylosing spondylitis. The study's findings and limits: Matched ankylosing spondylitis synovial fluid reportedly contained a significantly enriched population of disease-linked clones.

Germline loops: CDR1 DFQATT, CDR2 SNEGSKA (reference sequence). Trimming took off 6 bases at V and 2 bases at J, with 7 bases between the two ends. The CDR3 has 11 residues. TCRdb re-derived calls from the 5' RACE reads in MiXCR, one entry per CDR3 protein. Here the sample spans about 250,000 distinct CDR3 sequences, about 30% being singletons. The sequence was obtained from a male donor with ankylosing spondylitis or in good health (not recorded which). The rearrangement joins TRBV20-1 to TRBJ2-5; weak D call: TRBD2 (6 bases). Sequencing was carried out using blood, either unsorted or a sorted T cell fraction (not recorded which). CDR3 protein: CSAGRQETQYF. Here the CDR3 DNA reads TGCAGTGCAGGGAGGCAAGAGACCCAGTACTTC.